These T cell receptor beta chains were read from a single sample in a study of OX40 agonist ivuxolimab in advanced cancers. This table comes from immunoSEQ multiplex PCR, and its TCRdb copy is limited to in-frame clones, with some not included. The repertoire has around 21,000 clones, more than 70% of them found once; the top ten carry around 40%. The sequencing used CD4+ or CD8+ T cells sorted from blood, collected in a trial of the OX40 agonist ivuxolimab. These receptors were obtained from an adult with an advanced solid tumor such as melanoma, head and neck, liver or kidney cancer. Each CDR3 is given with its conserved first and last residue. Expanded clones are given a class, and other clones once, few, many or no size at all.

V gene: TRBV27
clone size: .
J gene: TRBJ2-4
CDR3 protein: CASSLLQGPRGNIQYF

V gene: TRBV5-1
clone size: .
J gene: TRBJ2-7
CDR3 protein: CASSLSGEAPYEQYF

V gene: TRBV7-9
clone size: once
J gene: TRBJ1-5
CDR3 protein: CASSLGNQPQHF

V gene: TRBV7-8
clone size: once
J gene: TRBJ2-7
CDR3 protein: CASDPGRTYSSYEQYF

V gene: TRBV29-1
clone size: .
J gene: TRBJ1-2
CDR3 protein: CSVEHERTYGYTF

V gene: TRBV27
clone size: .
J gene: TRBJ2-1
CDR3 protein: CASTGILAGWEQFF

V gene: TRBV19
clone size: .
J gene: TRBJ2-2
CDR3 protein: CASSMGGSSTGELFF

V gene: TRBV27
clone size: .
J gene: TRBJ2-7
CDR3 protein: CASVAGVGRKYEQYF

V gene: TRBV7-9
clone size: .
J gene: TRBJ1-2
CDR3 protein: CASSLGTAAGYGYTF

V gene: TRBV7-8
clone size: .
J gene: TRBJ1-2
CDR3 protein: CASSLRLEGLDGYTF